This T cell receptor beta chain is drawn from a study of T cells in localized non-small cell lung cancer. Findings of the study overall: Within adjacent lung there appeared a median roughly 60 of the top 100 tumor clones. Clonality peaked in uninvolved adjacent lung rather than tumor. Only one tumor region went through sequencing, so heterogeneity may still be there. Longer overall survival was linked to higher blood T cell density.

Data came from immunoSEQ multiplex PCR; TCRdb stores just in-frame clones and leaves some out. The sample records roughly 26,000 clones, roughly 80% being singletons. As to this clone: The target antigen is unknown.

Germline CDR1 reads SGHDN; CDR2 reads FVKESK. The CDR3 extends over 13 amino acids. Between the trimmed V and J ends, which lost 0 bases and 9 bases, there was a span of 6 bases. The chain combines TRBV14 with TRBJ1-6; D unresolved. The source was peripheral blood, collected before any cancer treatment. The source of this sequence is a man aged 35 to 69 with stage III squamous cell lung carcinoma. In nucleotides, the CDR3 is TGTGCCAGCAGCCAAGACAGCTTTTCACCCCTCCACTTT. Translation gives CASSQDSFSPLHF.